This is a list of T cell receptor beta chains from one sample in a study of control samples from healthy donors and cancer patients. TCRdb's table, derived via immunoSEQ multiplex PCR, lists solely in-frame clones and lacks some. The sample yields 200,000 to 250,000 clones, around 94% seen once. The sequenced sample consisted of blood. These receptors originate from a man between 50 and 59 years old in good health. Both conserved end residues are part of each CDR3. D genes are given only for firm matches. For some rows the clone size is stated as once, few or many, or as a class when expanded; others skip it.

>NA|TRBV11-3|TRBJ2-7|NA
TGTGCCAGCAGCTTAGCGTGGACAGCAAACTACGAGCAGTACTTC
CASSLAWTANYEQYF
>NA|TRBV6-5|TRBJ2-2|NA
TGTGCCAGCAGCCGACAGCAACGCACCGGGGAGCTGTTTTTT
CASSRQQRTGELFF
>NA|TRBV7-3|TRBJ2-1|NA
TGTGCCAGCAGCCCCCAAGGGGGAAGACCCCGATCCTACAATGAGCAGTTCTTC
CASSPQGGRPRSYNEQFF
>NA|TRBV7-2|TRBJ1-2|NA
TGTGCCAGCAGCCCAGCCCTCGTCGCCTATGGCTACACCTTC
CASSPALVAYGYTF
>TRBD2|TRBV28|TRBJ2-1|NA
TGTGCCAGCATTTCCAGCGGGGGGGCCAATGAGCAGTTCTTC
CASISSGGANEQFF
>NA|TRBV7-9|TRBJ1-5|once
TGTGCCAGCAGCTCCCACCAACCGGGACGGCAGCATTTT
CASSSHQPGRQHF
>TRBD1|TRBV18|TRBJ2-7|few
TGTGCCAGCTCACCACCGGGGACAGGGATCTACGAGCAGTACTTC
CASSPPGTGIYEQYF
>TRBD2|TRBV7-9|TRBJ2-3|NA
TGTGCCAGCAGCTACCGGGAGGGCACAGATACGCAGTATTTT
CASSYREGTDTQYF
>TRBD1|TRBV29-1|TRBJ1-1|NA
TGCAGCGTTTGGGGACAGGGAGGCGCTGAAGCTTTCTTT
CSVWGQGGAEAFF
>TRBD1|TRBV19|TRBJ1-2|NA
TGTGCCAGTAGCTGGACAGGGGGCACCGGCTACACCTTC
CASSWTGGTGYTF
>NA|TRBV7-9|TRBJ1-2|NA
TGTGCCAGCATCATTAGCGCCGGCGGAAACTATGGCTACACCTTC
CASIISAGGNYGYTF
>TRBD1|TRBV5-1|TRBJ1-2|once
TGCGCCAGCAGCGTAGGACAGGGGCAAACCTTC
CASSVGQGQTF
>NA|TRBV5-1|TRBJ2-3|NA
TGCGCCAGCAGCTTGAATACCCGGTGGCAGGGAAACACAGATACGCAGTATTTT
CASSLNTRWQGNTDTQYF
>NA|TRBV20-1|TRBJ2-7|NA
TGCAGTGCTAGAGATCGGGAGGAGCAGTACTTC
CSARDREEQYF
>NA|TRBV5-4|TRBJ1-2|NA
TGTGCCAGCAGCGCAGACAGCTATGGCTACACCTTC
CASSADSYGYTF
>TRBD1|TRBV5-1|TRBJ1-5|NA
TGCGCCACCATAAAAACCGGACAGGGAAGCAATCAGCCCCAGCATTTT
CATIKTGQGSNQPQHF
>NA|TRBV27|TRBJ1-2|NA
TGTGCCAGCAGTTTGACTTATCGAGGTGGCTACACCTTC
CASSLTYRGGYTF
>NA|TRBV5-4|TRBJ1-6|NA
TGTGCCAGCACCCGCGGGGAGGACGGGACCGGCGGGGCCCTCCACTTT
CASTRGEDGTGGALHF
>NA|TRBV4-3|TRBJ1-5|NA
TGCGCCAGCAGCCAAGAGGTGGGGCCCAATCAGCCCCAGCATTTT
CASSQEVGPNQPQHF
>NA|TRBV2|TRBJ2-7|NA
TGTGCCAGCAGTGGGCAGGGTAAAGCCTACGAGCAGTACTTC
CASSGQGKAYEQYF
>NA|TRBV30|TRBJ1-2|NA
TGTGCCTGGGCCCCGACGGCGCGCGGCTACACCTTC
CAWAPTARGYTF